The clone carrying this TCR beta chain was observed a few times. Its specificity is unknown. Treatment of the sample: roughly 11-day PBMC culture with coronavirus spike peptide pools or control peptides (ViraFEST assay). This sample is drawn from a study of vaccination and CD4 T cells after COVID-19. Study-wide results and limits: The study examined relatively few convalescent patients and included no early post-infection timepoints.

The Oncomine TCR Beta short-read assay sequenced DNA from cultured CD4+ T cells. MiXCR was run by TCRdb on the PCR reads, yielding one entry per CDR3 protein. The table includes 15,000 to 20,000 distinct CDR3 sequences, about 45% detected once. Input material: cultured CD4+ T cells from blood. The TCR originated in a human donor with COVID-19.

The CDR3 sequence is CSARIQGDAGTQYF. The CDR3 DNA reads TGCAGTGCTAGAATACAGGGGGATGCCGGTACGCAGTATTTT. V is TRBV20-1 and J is TRBJ2-3, with 8 bases matching TRBD1. V shed 2 bases and J 8 bases; nucleotides not matched to a gene: 9. Germline CDR1 and CDR2: DFQATT and SNEGSKA (reference sequence). This CDR3 spans 14 amino acids.